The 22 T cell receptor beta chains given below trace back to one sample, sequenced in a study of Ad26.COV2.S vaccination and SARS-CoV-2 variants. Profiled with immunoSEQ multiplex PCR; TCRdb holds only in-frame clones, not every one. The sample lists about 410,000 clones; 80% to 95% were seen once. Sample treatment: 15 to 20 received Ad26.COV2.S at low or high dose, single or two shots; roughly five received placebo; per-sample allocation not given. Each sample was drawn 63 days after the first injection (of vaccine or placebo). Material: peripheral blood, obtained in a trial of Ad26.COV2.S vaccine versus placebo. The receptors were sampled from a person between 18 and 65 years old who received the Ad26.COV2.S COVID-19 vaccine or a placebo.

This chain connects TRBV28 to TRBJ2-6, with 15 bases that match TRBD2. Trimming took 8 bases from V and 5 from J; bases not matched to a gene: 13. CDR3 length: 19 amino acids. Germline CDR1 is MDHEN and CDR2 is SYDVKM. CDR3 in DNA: TGTGCCAGCTCAGGGGCCCCGGGACTAGCGGGGGGCCGGGCCAACGTCCTGACTTTC. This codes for CASSGAPGLAGGRANVLTF.

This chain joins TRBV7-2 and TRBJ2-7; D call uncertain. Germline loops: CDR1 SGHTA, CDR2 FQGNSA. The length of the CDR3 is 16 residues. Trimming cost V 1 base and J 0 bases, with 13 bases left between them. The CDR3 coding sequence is TGTGCCAGCAGCTTAGACCAGGCTCTTATCTCCTACGAGCAGTACTTC. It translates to CASSLDQALISYEQYF.

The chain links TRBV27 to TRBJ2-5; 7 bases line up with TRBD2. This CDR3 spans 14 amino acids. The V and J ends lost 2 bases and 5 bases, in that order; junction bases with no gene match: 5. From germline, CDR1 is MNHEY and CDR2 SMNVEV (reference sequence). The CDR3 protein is CASSLGRGTETQYF. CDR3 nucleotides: TGTGCCAGCAGTTTAGGGCGGGGGACTGAGACCCAGTACTTC.

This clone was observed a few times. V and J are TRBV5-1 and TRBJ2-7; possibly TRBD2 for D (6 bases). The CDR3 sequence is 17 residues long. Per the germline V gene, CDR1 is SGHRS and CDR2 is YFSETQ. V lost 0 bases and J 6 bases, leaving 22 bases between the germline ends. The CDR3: CASSLALGYRGMSEQYF. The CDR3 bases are TGCGCCAGCAGCTTGGCCCTAGGGTACCGGGGGATGTCCGAGCAGTACTTC.

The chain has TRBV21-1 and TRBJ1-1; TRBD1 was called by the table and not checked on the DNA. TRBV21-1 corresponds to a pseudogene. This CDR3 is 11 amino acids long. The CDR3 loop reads CASSDHREAFF. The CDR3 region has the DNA TGTGCCAGCAGCGACCACAGGGAGGCTTTCTTT.

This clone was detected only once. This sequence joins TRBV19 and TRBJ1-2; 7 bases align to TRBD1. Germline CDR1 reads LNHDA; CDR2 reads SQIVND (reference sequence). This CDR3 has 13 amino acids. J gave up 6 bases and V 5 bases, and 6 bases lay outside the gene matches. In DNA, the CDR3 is TGTGCCAGTAGTCCCCGGGACAGAAATGGCTACACCTTC. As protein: CASSPRDRNGYTF.

The CDR3 spells CASSSAVSYNEQFF. In DNA form, the CDR3 reads TGTGCCAGCAGTTCGGCGGTCTCCTACAATGAGCAGTTCTTC. This chain uses TRBV6-2 or TRBV6-3 with TRBJ2-1; D is uncertain. This CDR3 comprises 14 residues. CDR1 MNHEY and CDR2 SVGEGT come from the germline V gene. The ends were cut back, 4 bases at V and 0 bases at J, with 7 bases in the middle.

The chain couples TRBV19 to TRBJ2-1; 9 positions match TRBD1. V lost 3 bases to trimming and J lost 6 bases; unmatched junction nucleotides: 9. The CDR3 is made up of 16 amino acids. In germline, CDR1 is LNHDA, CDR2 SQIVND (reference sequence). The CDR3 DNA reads TGTGCCAGTAGTATTTTGTCTGGACAGGGGCCCAATGAGCAGTTCTTC. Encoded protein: CASSILSGQGPNEQFF.

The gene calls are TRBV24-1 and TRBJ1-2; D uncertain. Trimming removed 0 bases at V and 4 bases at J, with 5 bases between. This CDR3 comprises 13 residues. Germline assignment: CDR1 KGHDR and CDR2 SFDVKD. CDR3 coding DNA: TGTGCCACCAGTGATTTGCCGTTCTATGGCTACACCTTC. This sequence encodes CATSDLPFYGYTF.

The CDR3 here is CASSPSGGSYNEQFF. The CDR3 DNA sequence: TGTGCCAGCAGCCCCAGCGGGGGCTCTTACAATGAGCAGTTCTTC. V and J are TRBV7-9 and TRBJ2-1; 8 positions match TRBD2. The CDR3 is made up of 15 amino acids. Germline trimming cut 5 bases from V and 4 bases from J; bases unmatched to any gene: 7. CDR1 is SEHNR, CDR2 FQNEAQ, per germline (reference sequence).

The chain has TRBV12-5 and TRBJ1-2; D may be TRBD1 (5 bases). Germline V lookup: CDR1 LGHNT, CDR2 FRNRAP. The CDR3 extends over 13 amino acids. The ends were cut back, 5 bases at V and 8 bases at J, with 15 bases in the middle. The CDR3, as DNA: TGTGCTAGTGGTATAGGACACCTTTTGGGCTACACCTTC. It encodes CASGIGHLLGYTF.

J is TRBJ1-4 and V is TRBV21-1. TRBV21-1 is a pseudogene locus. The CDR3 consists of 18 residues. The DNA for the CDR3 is TGTGCCAGCCACACTCAGGGCAGGGGAGGGTGGGGCAGTGAAAAACTGTTTTTT. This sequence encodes CASHTQGRGGWGSEKLFF.

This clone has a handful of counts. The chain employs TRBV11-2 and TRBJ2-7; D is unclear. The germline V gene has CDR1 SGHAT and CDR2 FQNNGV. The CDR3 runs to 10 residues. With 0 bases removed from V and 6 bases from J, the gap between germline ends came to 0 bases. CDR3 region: CASSLDEQYF. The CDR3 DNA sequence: TGTGCCAGCAGCTTAGACGAGCAGTACTTC.

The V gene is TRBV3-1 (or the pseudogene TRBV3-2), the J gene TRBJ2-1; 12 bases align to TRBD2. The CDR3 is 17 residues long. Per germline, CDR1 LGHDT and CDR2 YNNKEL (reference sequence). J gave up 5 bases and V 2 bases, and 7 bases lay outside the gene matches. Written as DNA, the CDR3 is TGTGCCAGCAGCCAACTAGCGGGGGGGCGTGTCCACAATGAGCAGTTCTTC. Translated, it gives CASSQLAGGRVHNEQFF.

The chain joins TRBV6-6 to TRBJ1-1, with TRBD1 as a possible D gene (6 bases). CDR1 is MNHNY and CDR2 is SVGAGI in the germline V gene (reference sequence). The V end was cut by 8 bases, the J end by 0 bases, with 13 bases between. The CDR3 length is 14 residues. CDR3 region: CASGPGHMNTEAFF. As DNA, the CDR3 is TGTGCCAGCGGTCCGGGACACATGAACACTGAAGCTTTCTTT.

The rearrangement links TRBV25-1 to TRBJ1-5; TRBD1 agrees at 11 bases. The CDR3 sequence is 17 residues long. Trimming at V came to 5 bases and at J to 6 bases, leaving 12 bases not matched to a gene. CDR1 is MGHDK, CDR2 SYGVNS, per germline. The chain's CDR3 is CASSSIPGQGGLQPQHF. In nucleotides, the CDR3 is TGTGCCAGCAGTTCGATTCCGGGACAGGGGGGTCTTCAGCCCCAGCATTTT.

Here the CDR3 reads CASSSLGEQYF. The CDR3 coding sequence is TGTGCCAGCAGCTCTTTGGGCGAGCAGTACTTC. This chain connects TRBV7-9 to TRBJ2-7; D not certain. The CDR3 contains 11 residues. V was trimmed by 4 bases and J by 6 bases, leaving 7 bases between them. Germline V gene data show CDR1 as SEHNR and CDR2 as FQNEAQ (reference sequence).

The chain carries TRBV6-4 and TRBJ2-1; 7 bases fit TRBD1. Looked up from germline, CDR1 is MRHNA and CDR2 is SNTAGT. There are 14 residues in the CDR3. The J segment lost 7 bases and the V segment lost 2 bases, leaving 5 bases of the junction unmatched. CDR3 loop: CASSDQGDRNEQFF. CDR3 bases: TGTGCCAGCAGTGACCAGGGGGATAGGAATGAGCAGTTCTTC.

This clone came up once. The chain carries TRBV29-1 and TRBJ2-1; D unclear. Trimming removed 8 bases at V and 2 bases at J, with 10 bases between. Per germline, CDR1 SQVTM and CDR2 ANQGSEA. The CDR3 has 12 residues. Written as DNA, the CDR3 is TGCAGCCCGCGGACGGCCTACAATGAGCAGTTCTTC. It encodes CSPRTAYNEQFF.

In DNA form, the CDR3 reads TGCGCCAGCAGCCAAATGACGGGGCAGTCTGAAGCTTTCTTT. This gives the protein CASSQMTGQSEAFF. The V call is TRBV4-3, the J call TRBJ1-1, with D possibly TRBD1 on 5 matching bases. Trimming removed 2 bases at V and 6 bases at J, with 13 bases between. Germline V gene lookup returns CDR1 LGHNA and CDR2 YSLEER. The CDR3 extends over 14 amino acids.

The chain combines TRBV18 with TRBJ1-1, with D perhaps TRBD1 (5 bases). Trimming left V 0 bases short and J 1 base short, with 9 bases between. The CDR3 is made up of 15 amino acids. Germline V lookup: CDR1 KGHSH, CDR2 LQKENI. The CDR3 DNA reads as TGTGCCAGCTCACCACCGCAGGGACGGAACACTGAAGCTTTCTTT. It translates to CASSPPQGRNTEAFF.

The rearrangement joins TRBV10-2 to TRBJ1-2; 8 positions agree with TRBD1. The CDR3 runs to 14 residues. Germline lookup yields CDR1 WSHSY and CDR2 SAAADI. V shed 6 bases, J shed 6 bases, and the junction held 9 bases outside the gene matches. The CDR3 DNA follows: TGCGCCAGCAGCTCGGGACAGGTGTATAATGGCTACACCTTC. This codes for CASSSGQVYNGYTF.